The text below deals with one TCR beta chain. Its antigen is currently unknown. Germline V gives CDR1 MNHEY, CDR2 SVGAGI. The CDR3 contains 17 residues. The data are from a study of monozygotic twins with inflammatory bowel disease. Notes on the study in general: No one strong IBD-associated signal or clonotype was supported.

Blood, 2 to 2.5 ml, was drawn per donor. TCRdb reanalyzed the 5' RACE reads, giving one entry per CDR3 protein sequence and no DNA. The table lists hundreds of thousands of distinct CDR3 sequences. The receptor's source is a human donor with ulcerative colitis or Crohn's disease, or a healthy co-twin of an affected twin (not recorded which). The J gene is TRBJ2-1, the V gene TRBV6-5; without DNA, the TCRdb call of TRBD1 cannot be checked. The sequencing sample was made of blood. CDR3: CASSYSWRDPAYNEQFF.